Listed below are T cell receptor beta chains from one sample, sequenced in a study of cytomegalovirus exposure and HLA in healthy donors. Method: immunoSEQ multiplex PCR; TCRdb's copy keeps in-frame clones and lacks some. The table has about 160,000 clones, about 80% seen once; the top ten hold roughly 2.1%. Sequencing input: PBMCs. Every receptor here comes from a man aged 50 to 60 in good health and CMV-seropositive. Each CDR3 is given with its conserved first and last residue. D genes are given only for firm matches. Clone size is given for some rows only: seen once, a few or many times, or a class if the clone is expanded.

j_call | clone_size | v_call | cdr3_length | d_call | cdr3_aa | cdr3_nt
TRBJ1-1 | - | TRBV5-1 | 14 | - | CASSAGSMNTEAFF | TGCGCCAGCAGCGCCGGGAGCATGAACACTGAAGCTTTCTTT
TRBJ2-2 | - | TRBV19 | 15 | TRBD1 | CASSRSGGRTGELFF | TGTGCCAGTAGTAGGTCAGGGGGCCGCACCGGGGAGCTGTTTTTT
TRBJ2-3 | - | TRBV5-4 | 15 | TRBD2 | CASSLGLAGGDTQYF | TGTGCCAGCAGCTTGGGGCTAGCGGGCGGAGATACGCAGTATTTT
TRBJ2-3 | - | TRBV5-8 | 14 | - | CASSFGGEADTQYF | TGTGCCAGCAGCTTCGGAGGGGAGGCAGATACGCAGTATTTT
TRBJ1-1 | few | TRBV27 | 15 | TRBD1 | CASSLSSGGGVEAFF | TGTGCCAGCAGTTTATCTTCAGGGGGCGGCGTTGAAGCTTTCTTT
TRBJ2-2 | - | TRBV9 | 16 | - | CASSVASGLRTGELFF | TGTGCCAGCAGCGTAGCTTCAGGGCTAAGGACCGGGGAGCTGTTTTTT
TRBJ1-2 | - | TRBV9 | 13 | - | CASSVVGGYGYTF | TGTGCCAGCAGCGTAGTAGGAGGTTATGGCTACACCTTC
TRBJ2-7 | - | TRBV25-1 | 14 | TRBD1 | CASRETGWSYEQYF | TGTGCCAGCAGAGAGACAGGGTGGAGCTACGAGCAGTACTTC
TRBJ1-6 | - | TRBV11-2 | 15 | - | CASSLARGNNSPLHF | TGTGCCAGCAGCTTAGCACGGGGAAATAATTCACCCCTCCACTTT
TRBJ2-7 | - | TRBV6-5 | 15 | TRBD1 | CASSPGDRPPYEQYF | TGTGCCAGCAGCCCAGGGGACAGGCCTCCCTACGAGCAGTACTTC
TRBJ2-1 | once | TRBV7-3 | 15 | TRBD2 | CASSLRLAGGNEQFF | TGTGCCAGCAGCTTAAGGCTAGCGGGGGGAAATGAGCAGTTCTTC
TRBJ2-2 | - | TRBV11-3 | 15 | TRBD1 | CASSLDRGNTGELFF | TGTGCCAGCAGCTTGGACAGGGGCAACACCGGGGAGCTGTTTTTT
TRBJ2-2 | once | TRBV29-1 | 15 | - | CSVEEGGVGIGELFF | TGCAGCGTTGAAGAAGGGGGTGTAGGAATCGGGGAGCTGTTTTTT
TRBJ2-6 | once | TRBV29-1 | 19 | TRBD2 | CSVEVSAGGTLFGANVLTF | TGCAGCGTTGAAGTTTCAGCGGGGGGGACCCTCTTCGGGGCCAACGTCCTGACTTTC
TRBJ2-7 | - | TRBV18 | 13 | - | CASSGLQGYEQYF | TGTGCCAGCTCAGGCCTACAGGGCTACGAGCAGTACTTC
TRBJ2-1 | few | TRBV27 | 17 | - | CASSPPFGGEGYNEQFF | TGTGCCAGCAGTCCCCCGTTCGGGGGAGAGGGATACAATGAGCAGTTCTTC